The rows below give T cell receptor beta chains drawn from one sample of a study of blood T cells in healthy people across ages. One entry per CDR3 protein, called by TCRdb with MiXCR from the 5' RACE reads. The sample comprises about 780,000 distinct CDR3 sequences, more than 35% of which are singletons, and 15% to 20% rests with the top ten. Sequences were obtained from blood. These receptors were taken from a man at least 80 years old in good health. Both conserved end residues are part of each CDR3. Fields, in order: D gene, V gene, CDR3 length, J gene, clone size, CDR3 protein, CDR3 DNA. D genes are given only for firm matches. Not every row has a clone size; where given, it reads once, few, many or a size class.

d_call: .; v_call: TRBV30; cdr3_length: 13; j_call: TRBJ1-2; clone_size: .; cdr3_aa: CASGDVGGYGYTF; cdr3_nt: TGTGCCTCCGGGGATGTGGGAGGATATGGCTACACCTTC
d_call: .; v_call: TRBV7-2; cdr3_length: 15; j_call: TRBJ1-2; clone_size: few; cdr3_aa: CASSWGGRAQAGYTF; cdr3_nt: TGTGCCAGCAGCTGGGGGGGCAGGGCCCAAGCTGGCTACACCTTC
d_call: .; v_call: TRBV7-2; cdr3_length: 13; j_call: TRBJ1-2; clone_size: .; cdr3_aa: CASSIITGFGYTF; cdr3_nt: TGTGCCAGCAGCATTATAACAGGGTTTGGCTACACCTTC
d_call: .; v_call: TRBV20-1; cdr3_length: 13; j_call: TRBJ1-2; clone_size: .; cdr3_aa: CSARVGGNGGYTF; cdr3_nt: TGCAGTGCTAGAGTGGGAGGGAACGGTGGCTACACCTTC
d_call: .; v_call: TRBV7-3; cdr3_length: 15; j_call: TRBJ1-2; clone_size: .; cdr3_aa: CASSLTADRRDGYTF; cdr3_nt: TGTGCCAGCAGCTTAACCGCGGACCGGCGAGATGGCTACACCTTC
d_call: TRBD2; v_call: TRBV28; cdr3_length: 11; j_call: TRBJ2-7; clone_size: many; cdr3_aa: CASSLGTKTYF; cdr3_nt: TGTGCCAGCAGTTTGGGGACTAAGACGTACTTC
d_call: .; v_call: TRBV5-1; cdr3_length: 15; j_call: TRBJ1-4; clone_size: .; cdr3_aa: CASSSGTGRDEKLFF; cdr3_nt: TGCGCCAGCAGCTCGGGGACCGGGAGGGATGAAAAACTGTTTTTT
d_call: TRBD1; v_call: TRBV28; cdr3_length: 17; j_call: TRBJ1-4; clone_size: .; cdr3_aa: CASSWRTGQGPSEKLFF; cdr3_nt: TGTGCCAGCAGTTGGAGGACAGGGCAGGGACCTTCGGAAAAACTGTTTTTT
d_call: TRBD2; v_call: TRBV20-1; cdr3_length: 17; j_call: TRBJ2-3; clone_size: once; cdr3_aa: CSARGPWDYSDTDAQYF; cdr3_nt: TGCAGTGCTAGAGGCCCCTGGGACTACTCGGACACAGATGCGCAGTATTTT
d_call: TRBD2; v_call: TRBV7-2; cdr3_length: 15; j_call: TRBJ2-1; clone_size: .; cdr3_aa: CASSPLGGDHNEQFF; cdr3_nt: TGTGCCAGCAGCCCCTTGGGGGGGGACCACAATGAGCAGTTCTTC
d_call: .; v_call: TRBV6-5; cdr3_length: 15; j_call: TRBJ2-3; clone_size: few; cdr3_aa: CASSYEAGPRATQYF; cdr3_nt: TGTGCCAGCAGTTATGAGGCGGGACCACGGGCTACGCAGTATTTT
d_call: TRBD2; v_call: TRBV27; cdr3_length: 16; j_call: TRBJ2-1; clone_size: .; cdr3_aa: CASSLGGTSRYNEQFF; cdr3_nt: TGTGCCAGCAGTTTAGGAGGGACTAGCAGATACAATGAGCAGTTCTTC
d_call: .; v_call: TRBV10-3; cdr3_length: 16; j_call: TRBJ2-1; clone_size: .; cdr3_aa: CAISPPIGELGNEQFF; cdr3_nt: TGTGCCATCAGCCCCCCCATAGGGGAGCTAGGGAATGAGCAGTTCTTC
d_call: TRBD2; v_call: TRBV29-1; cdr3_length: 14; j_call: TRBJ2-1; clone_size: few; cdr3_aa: CSVERLAGGNEQFF; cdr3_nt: TGCAGCGTTGAAAGGCTAGCGGGAGGTAATGAGCAGTTCTTC
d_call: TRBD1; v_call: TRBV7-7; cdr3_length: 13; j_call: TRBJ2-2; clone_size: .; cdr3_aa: CASTRDSTGELFF; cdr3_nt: TGTGCCAGTACCCGGGACAGCACCGGGGAGCTGTTTTTT
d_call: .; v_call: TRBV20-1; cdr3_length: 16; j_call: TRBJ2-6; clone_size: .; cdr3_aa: CSAREFESSGANVLTF; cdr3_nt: TGCAGTGCTAGAGAGTTTGAGAGCTCTGGGGCCAACGTCCTGACTTTC
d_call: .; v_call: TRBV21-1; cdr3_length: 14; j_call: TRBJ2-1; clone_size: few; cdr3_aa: CASSKAVGDNEQFF; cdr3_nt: TGTGCCAGCAGCAAAGCAGTAGGGGACAATGAGCAGTTCTTC
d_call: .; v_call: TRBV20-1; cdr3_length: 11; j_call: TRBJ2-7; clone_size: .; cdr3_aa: CSARLGAEQYF; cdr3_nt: TGCAGTGCTAGACTTGGAGCCGAGCAGTACTTC
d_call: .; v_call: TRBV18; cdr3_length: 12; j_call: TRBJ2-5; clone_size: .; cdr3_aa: CASSPRVETQYF; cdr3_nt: TGTGCCAGCTCACCAAGGGTTGAGACCCAGTACTTC